This entry features one TCR beta chain sequence. The whole isolated RNA underwent reverse transcription, so sequencing captured expressed TCRB transcripts. Sequenced by immunoSEQ multiplex PCR; TCRdb stores in-frame clones only, minus some. The sample carries 500,000 to 700,000 clones, around 16% recorded once. The sample comes from a study of beta chain features in type 1 diabetes. V was pared by 6 bases and J by 13 bases, with 16 bases between. The CDR3 runs to 11 residues. CDR1 is DFQATT, CDR2 SNEGSKA, per germline (reference sequence). What was sequenced was naive CD4+ T cells from blood. The sequence was obtained from a young man in good health. This chain connects TRBV20-1 to TRBJ1-5, with D hard to call. CDR3 sequence (DNA): TGCAGTGCCTCAACCCCCGGCCTACAGCATTTT. Translation gives CSASTPGLQHF.